The present entry profiles one T cell receptor (beta chain) with its context. This entry is derived from a study of T cells after yellow fever vaccination. TCRdb ran MiXCR on the 5' RACE reads and lists one entry per CDR3 protein. The table includes about 330,000 distinct CDR3 sequences, roughly 3.9% detected once. Source: PBMCs, taken 5 days after the yellow fever booster vaccination. This clonotype was obtained from a man aged 18-30 years who received the YFV17D yellow fever vaccine.

CDR3 sequence: CASSRSSGGLDTQYF. The CDR3 DNA reads as TGCGCCAGCAGCCGGTCTAGCGGGGGATTAGATACGCAGTATTTT. The genes are TRBV4-3 and TRBJ2-3, with 10 bases identical to TRBD2. V trimming: 4 bases; J trimming: 5 bases; junction bases outside the gene matches: 6. This CDR3 region has 15 residues. Germline V gene lookup returns CDR1 LGHNA and CDR2 YSLEER.